The present entry profiles one T cell receptor (beta chain) with its context. What this receptor recognizes is not known. No per-base quality is available; no much larger clone lies one base away. The data derive from a study of blood T cell repertoires in COVID-19 (dated by TCRdb to about 2020). Looking at the study overall: Collaborator samples came from the United States, Italy and Spain and covered acute and convalescent phases of COVID-19. The prospective study material was composed of cDNA or gDNA derived from T cells, B-cell-depleted T cells, or PBMCs. Where HLA class I and class II types were available, the types were taken from metadata supplied by the sample provider, not from assay-based typing. Samples came from the ongoing ImmuneRACE study (first 160 participants) plus 1,254 subjects from 6 global collaborators. Nearly every sample came with metadata listing a de-identified subject ID, COVID-19 status, age in years and sex. The repertoires were released in a freely available public database meant as a resource for research on the immune response to SARS-CoV-2. Subjects who had been exposed to COVID-19, were actively infected with it, or had recovered from it provided the deeply sampled blood TCRbeta repertoires that made up the dataset.

The CDR3 holds 13 amino acids from the cysteine to the phenylalanine. Only CDR3 DNA remains: 39 bases, in frame from the first base. V gives up 5 bases and J gives up 5 bases, and the segment between their germline ends measures 13 bases. TCRbeta CDR3 regions were amplified from genomic DNA using the immunoSEQ Assay, a bias-controlled multiplex PCR. Turning to the authors' computational methods: The number of nucleated cells in each sample was estimated by amplification of reference gene primers within the assay. To quantify the absolute abundance of each unique TCRbeta CDR3 rearrangement, sequence reads were collapsed and filtered. For each sample, productive Simpson clonality was calculated as the square root of Simpson's diversity index over productive rearrangements. Sourced from immuneACCESS, this table was stored by TCRdb with only in-frame sequences that have V and J called. A share of the clones is absent; for the studies checked, an unresolved V gene accounts for under half, and the remainder has no known explanation. That table supplies the V and J calls and clone size; D and trimming were determined from the DNA. This sample comprises 150,000 to 200,000 clones, about 81% of them detected only once. The ten biggest clones cover roughly a tenth of the sample.

Whole blood was collected in K2EDTA tubes by collaborating institutions according to the institutions' own protocols. For TCRbeta analysis, collaborator samples were shipped as frozen whole blood, as isolated PBMCs, or as DNA extracted from either sample type. Paper-wide results and their limitations: The quantity of clinical and demographic metadata differed by source and by participant and was supplied without curation.

The chain was built from TRBV23-1 and TRBJ2-7; D gene: possibly TRBD1, on 6 matching bases. TRBV23-1 carries the ORF label, with uncertain function. Sequencing was carried out using peripheral blood. This clonotype was sampled from a human donor in a cohort sampled during active COVID-19. The DNA sequence is TGCGCCAGCAGTTTGGCAGGGGTCCACGAGCAGTACTTC. This gives the protein CASSLAGVHEQYF.